This T cell receptor (beta chain) stems from a study of blood T cell repertoires in COVID-19. Whole-study context: Samples taken during acute and convalescent COVID-19 were collected in the United States, Italy and Spain. Nucleic acid was either cDNA or gDNA, and it came from T cells, B-cell-depleted T cells, or PBMCs.

CDR1 is WNHNN and CDR2 is SYGVQD in the germline V gene (reference sequence). The length of the CDR3 is 12 residues. The authors' processing: Nucleated cell counts were estimated from reference gene primer amplification. Libraries were prepared by immunoSEQ multiplex PCR; TCRdb keeps only in-frame clonotypes and omits some of them. That table supplies the V and J calls and clone size; D and trimming were determined from the DNA. The data contain about 270,000 clones, about 89% of them singletons. Note on this clone: Given a far larger clone just one base away, this is likely a sequencing read error.

The receptor was isolated from a man aged 35 to 55 with active or convalescent COVID-19. Sequenced: peripheral blood. This chain joins TRBV10-1 and TRBJ2-3; maybe TRBD2 (5 bases). Here the CDR3 reads CACSGLTDTQYF. The CDR3 nucleotides read TGCGCCTGCAGTGGACTCACAGATACGCAGTATTTT.